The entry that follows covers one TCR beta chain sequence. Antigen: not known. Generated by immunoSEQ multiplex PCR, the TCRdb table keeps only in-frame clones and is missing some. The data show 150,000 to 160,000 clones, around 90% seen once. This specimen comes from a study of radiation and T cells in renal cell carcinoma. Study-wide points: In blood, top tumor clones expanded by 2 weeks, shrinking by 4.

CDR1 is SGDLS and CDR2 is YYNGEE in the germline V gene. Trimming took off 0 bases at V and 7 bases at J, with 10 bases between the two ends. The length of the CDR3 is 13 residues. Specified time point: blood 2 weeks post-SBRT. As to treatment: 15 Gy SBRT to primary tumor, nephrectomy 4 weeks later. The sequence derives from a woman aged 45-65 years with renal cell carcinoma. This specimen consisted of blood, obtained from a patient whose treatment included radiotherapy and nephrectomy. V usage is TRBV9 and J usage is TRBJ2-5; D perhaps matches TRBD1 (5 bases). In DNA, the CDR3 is TGTGCCAGCAGCGTAGAAGACAGAGGGACCCAGTACTTC. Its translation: CASSVEDRGTQYF.